This T cell receptor (beta chain) was captured by sequencing in a study of chemoradiotherapy in HPV16-positive cancers. As for the study in general: Candidate HPV-specific T-cell clones and common TCR motifs came from functional assays in a couple of HPV16-positive patients.

The repertoire was sequenced with immunoSEQ multiplex PCR; TCRdb's copy has only in-frame clones and lacks some. The sample carries about 36,000 clones, about 90% recorded once. Repertoires were sampled repeatedly during chemoradiotherapy. CDR3 length equals 13 residues. CDR1 is LNHDA, CDR2 SQIVND, per germline (reference sequence). With respect to this clone: Its cognate antigen is unknown. One end of the junction varies from germline; a read error may be responsible.

Notes on the study in general: During treatment, candidate HPV-specific clones and E7-related motifs expanded in tumor.

The source material was blood, sampled from a patient who underwent chemoradiotherapy. This receptor was obtained from a human donor with HPV-associated anogenital cancer. The chain combines TRBV19 with TRBJ1-2, with a weak D call TRBD1 (5 bases). The CDR3 spells CASSSNRAGPRRF. DNA for the CDR3: TGTGCCAGTAGTAGCAACCGAGCGGGACCCAGACGCTTC.